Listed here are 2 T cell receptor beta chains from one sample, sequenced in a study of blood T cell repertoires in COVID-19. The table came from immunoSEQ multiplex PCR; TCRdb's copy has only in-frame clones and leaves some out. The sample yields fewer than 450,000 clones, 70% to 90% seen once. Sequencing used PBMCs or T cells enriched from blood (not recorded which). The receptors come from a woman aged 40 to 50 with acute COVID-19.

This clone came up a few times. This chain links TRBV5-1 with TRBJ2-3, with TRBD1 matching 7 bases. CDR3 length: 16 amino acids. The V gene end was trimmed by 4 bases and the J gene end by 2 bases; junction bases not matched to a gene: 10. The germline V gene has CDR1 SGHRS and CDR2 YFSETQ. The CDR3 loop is CASSLQGIQTTDTQYF. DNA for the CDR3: TGCGCCAGCAGCCTACAGGGGATCCAGACCACAGATACGCAGTATTTT.

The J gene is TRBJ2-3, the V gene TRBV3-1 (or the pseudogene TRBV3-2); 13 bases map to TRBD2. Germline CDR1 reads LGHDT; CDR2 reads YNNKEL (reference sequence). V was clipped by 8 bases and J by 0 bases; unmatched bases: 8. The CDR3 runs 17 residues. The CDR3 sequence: CASGLAGALPSTDTQYF. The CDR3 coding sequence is TGTGCCAGCGGACTAGCGGGGGCCCTCCCTAGCACAGATACGCAGTATTTT.